Listed below are T cell receptor beta chains from one sample, sequenced in a study of naive and memory T cell subsets. One entry per CDR3 protein, called by TCRdb with MiXCR from the 5' RACE reads. The sample gives some 60,000 distinct CDR3 sequences, around 8% of which show up once; roughly 19% is in the top ten. The receptors were sampled from a female donor in good health. The CDR3 runs from the conserved cysteine through the conserved F or W. A D gene is named only where the DNA matches it firmly. Expanded clones get a size class; other rows say once, few or many, or leave the size out.

d_call	v_call	clone_size	j_call	cdr3_nt	cdr3_aa
NA	TRBV6-5	many	TRBJ1-5	TGTGCCAGCAGTTACTCGGACGGCGCTCCCCAGCATTTT	CASSYSDGAPQHF
NA	TRBV21-1	NA	TRBJ1-1	TGTGCCAGCAGCTCGAGGAGGTATCTGAACACTGAAGCTTTCTTT	CASSSRRYLNTEAFF
NA	TRBV6-5	few	TRBJ2-7	TGTGCCAGCAGTTACTCGCGAGGGTCCGGGGACGAGCAGTACTTC	CASSYSRGSGDEQYF
TRBD1	TRBV12-3/TRBV12-4	few	TRBJ2-3	TGTGCCAGCAGAGCCGACAGGGGCACAGATACGCAGTATTTT	CASRADRGTDTQYF
NA	TRBV2	NA	TRBJ2-7	TGTGCCAACCGGGACTCCGACTACGAGCAGTACTTC	CANRDSDYEQYF
TRBD2	TRBV5-1	many	TRBJ2-1	TGCGCCAGCAGCTTGGTGGGACTAGCGGACTACAATGAGCAGTTCTTC	CASSLVGLADYNEQFF
NA	TRBV2	many	TRBJ1-3	TGTGCCAGCAGTGAAGGACAGTATGGCTCTGGAAACACCATATATTTT	CASSEGQYGSGNTIYF
TRBD1	TRBV29-1	many	TRBJ2-1	TGCAGCGCCTTTGGCAGACAGGGCCGCTACAATGAGCAGTTCTTC	CSAFGRQGRYNEQFF
NA	TRBV4-2	few	TRBJ2-6	TGTGCCAGCAGCCAAGATTGGAAAGGTGCTGCCAACGTCCTGACTTTC	CASSQDWKGAANVLTF
TRBD2	TRBV20-1	NA	TRBJ2-7	TGCAGTGCTCCCGGCGGGACTAGCGGGAGCGAGCAGTACTTC	CSAPGGTSGSEQYF
NA	TRBV20-1	NA	TRBJ2-7	TGCAGTGCTAGGAGTCTGCGATACGAGCAGTACTTC	CSARSLRYEQYF
TRBD1	TRBV25-1	few	TRBJ2-7	TGTGCCAGCAGTGGCCCCGGGACAGCTTACGAGCAGTACTTC	CASSGPGTAYEQYF
NA	TRBV2	many	TRBJ2-1	TGTGCCAGCACCCCCACTGTTGAGCAGTTCTTC	CASTPTVEQFF
NA	TRBV25-1	many	TRBJ1-4	TGTGCCAGCAGTGAACTACCCCCGCTGGTTCGGGGGCGAGGTGGTGAAAAACTGTTTTTT	CASSELPPLVRGRGGEKLFF
TRBD2	TRBV29-1	few	TRBJ2-7	TGCAGCGTGCCGCTAGCGGGGGGGCCCGAGCAGTACTTC	CSVPLAGGPEQYF
NA	TRBV7-9	many	TRBJ1-1	TGTGCCAGCAGCTTAATGCTGGTGAACACTGAAGCTTTCTTT	CASSLMLVNTEAFF
TRBD1	TRBV20-1	few	TRBJ2-5	TGCAGTGCTAGTTTACAGGGGTCAGAGACCCAGTACTTC	CSASLQGSETQYF
NA	TRBV15	many	TRBJ1-5	TGTGCCACCAGCAGAGATAGCTACGGGGGAGGCAATCAGCCCCAGCATTTT	CATSRDSYGGGNQPQHF
NA	TRBV5-1	NA	TRBJ2-1	TGCGCCAGCAGCTTGGCCTCCAACAGGGAAATACTTAATGAGCAGTTCTTC	CASSLASNREILNEQFF
NA	TRBV12-3/TRBV12-4	many	TRBJ2-5	TGTGCCAGCAGTGACCGGGACACCTTAGGAGAGACCCAGTACTTC	CASSDRDTLGETQYF
TRBD2	TRBV7-9	few	TRBJ2-1	TGTGCCAGCAGCTTAGACGAGCGGGGTGAGCAGTTCTTC	CASSLDERGEQFF
TRBD1	TRBV13	NA	TRBJ1-5	TGTGCCAGCAGCGGGACAGGGGGCCGAGGTCAGCCCCAGCATTTT	CASSGTGGRGQPQHF
NA	TRBV11-2	NA	TRBJ2-5	TGTGCCAGCAGTTTGGACAAAGCGGAGACCCAGTACTTC	CASSLDKAETQYF
NA	TRBV6-1	NA	TRBJ2-7	TGTGCCAGCAGTGATCTGAAGAGCTCCTACGAGCAGTACTTC	CASSDLKSSYEQYF